This record concerns one T cell receptor beta chain sequence. What it binds is not known. This specimen belongs to a study of a mutant IDH1 vaccine in newly diagnosed glioma. Sequencing was performed with immunoSEQ multiplex PCR; in TCRdb, only in-frame clones are kept and a portion is missing. Of under 40,000 clones listed, about four fifths are singletons. The time point is: week 35, safety follow-up. What each vaccine dose contained was 300 ug of mutant IDH1 20-mer peptide, accompanied by topical imiquimod. The CDR3 length is 13 residues. Germline V lookup: CDR1 LGHNT, CDR2 FRNRAP. V was shortened by 4 bases and J by 4 bases, with 8 bases between the two germline ends.

The rearrangement joins TRBV12-5 to TRBJ2-1; D possibly corresponds to TRBD2 (5 bases). This sequence originates from a man aged 35 to 55 with glioma. Some clones in this sample may be carry-over from other donors' samples. Sample: PBMCs, taken from a glioma patient whose treatment included an IDH1 peptide vaccine. The CDR3 DNA sequence: TGTGCTAGTGGTTCCGGACTGTACAATGAGCAGTTCTTC. It translates to CASGSGLYNEQFF. Full variable domain (missing parts from reference TRBV12-5 and TRBJ2-1): DARVTQTPRHKVTEMGQEVTMRCQPILGHNTVFWYRQTMMQGLELLAYFRNRAPLDDSGMPKDRFSAEMPDATLATLKIQPSEPRDSAVYFCASGSGLYNEQFFGPGTRLTVL.